Listed here is a single T cell receptor (beta chain). Its antigen is still unknown. These data originate in a study of Ad26.COV2.S vaccination and SARS-CoV-2 variants. About the study: Among those in the COV1001 Ad26.COV2.S trial arm was the donor. Each vaccinee took Ad26.COV2.S intramuscularly, once or twice 56 days apart.

Treatment described: roughly 20 received Ad26.COV2.S at low or high dose, single or two shots; a few received placebo; per-sample allocation not given. Samples analyzed were those drawn on day 63 after the first vaccine or placebo injection. Some clones are missing from TCRdb's copy, which holds only in-frame ones; the method was immunoSEQ multiplex PCR. The sample holds around 450,000 clones, 75% to 90% seen once. General study results and limits: The analyses of TCR breadth and depth may have understated the size of total T cell responses. Breadth, reportedly substantial, characterized the spike-specific CD8+ and CD4+ T cell responses after vaccination.

The TCR originated in a person between 18 and 65 years old who received the Ad26.COV2.S COVID-19 vaccine or a placebo. The material sequenced was peripheral blood, taken in a trial of Ad26.COV2.S vaccine versus placebo.

The chain's CDR3 is CASSRQGLGTVNQPQHF. The CDR3 DNA follows: TGTGCCAGTAGCCGACAGGGACTGGGCACGGTGAATCAGCCCCAGCATTTT. The chain combines TRBV19 with TRBJ1-5; 7 bases are a match to TRBD1. The germline gives CDR1 LNHDA, CDR2 SQIVND (reference sequence). The CDR3 spans 17 residues. V trimming: 6 bases; J trimming: 4 bases; junction bases outside the gene matches: 15.